This entry is about one TCR beta chain. Its antigen is unidentified. CDR1 is LNHDA and CDR2 is SQIVND in the germline V gene (reference sequence). The trim removed 9 bases at V and 4 bases at J, leaving 12 bases unmatched. The CDR3 totals 16 residues. The data were taken from a study of cytomegalovirus exposure and HLA in healthy donors. Study results and limitations: A few of the chains that were CMV-associated were confirmed in vitro to be specific for CMV antigens. A later analysis showed TCR association rates differing by HLA locus, peaking at DRB1 and lowest at HLA-C. Association of a missense DCLRE1C variant with TCR beta V- and J-gene trimming was reported in a later analysis.

The PCR was carried out with 60 Vbeta primers and 13 Jbeta primers. Repertoires were generated with immunoSEQ multiplex PCR, while TCRdb's copy carries only in-frame clones and drops some. This sample yields 120,000 to 150,000 clones, of which roughly 87% are seen a single time; 0.45% to 0.6% belongs to the top ten. This clonotype originated in a middle-aged woman in good health and CMV-seronegative. Sequenced sample: PBMCs. The J gene is TRBJ2-1, the V gene TRBV19; 10 bases line up with TRBD2. The DNA of the CDR3 is TGTGCCAGGCGACCGGTTGAAGCGGGAGGGTACAATGAGCAGTTCTTC. Its protein product is CARRPVEAGGYNEQFF. The full variable domain, completed using reference TRBV19 and TRBJ2-1, is DGGITQSPKYLFRKEGQNVTLSCEQNLNHDAMYWYRQDPGQGLRLIYYSQIVNDFQKGDIAEGYSVSREKKESFPLTVTSAQKNPTAFYLCARRPVEAGGYNEQFFGPGTRLTVL.